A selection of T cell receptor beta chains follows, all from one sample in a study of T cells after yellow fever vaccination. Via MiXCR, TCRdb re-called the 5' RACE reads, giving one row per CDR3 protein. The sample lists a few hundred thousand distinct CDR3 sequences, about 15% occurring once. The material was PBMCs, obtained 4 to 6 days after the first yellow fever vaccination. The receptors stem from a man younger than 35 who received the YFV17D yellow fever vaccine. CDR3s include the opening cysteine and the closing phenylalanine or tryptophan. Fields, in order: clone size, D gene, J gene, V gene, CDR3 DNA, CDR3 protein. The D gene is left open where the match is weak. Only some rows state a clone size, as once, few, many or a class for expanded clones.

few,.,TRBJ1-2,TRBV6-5,TGTGCCAGCAGTTACTCGCTGCTGGGTCTGAACTATGGCTACACCTTC,CASSYSLLGLNYGYTF
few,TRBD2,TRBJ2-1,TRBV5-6,TGTGCCAGCAGCCCCCACCGATATAGCGGGGGGACAAGGAGCTCCTACAATGAGCAGTTCTTC,CASSPHRYSGGTRSSYNEQFF
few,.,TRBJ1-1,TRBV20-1,TGCAGTGCTAGAGTGGCAGGGAATGCTTTCTTT,CSARVAGNAFF
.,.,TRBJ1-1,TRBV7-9,TGTGCCAGCAGTTACGCCGCCAGGCTTGAAGTTTTCTTT,CASSYAARLEVFF
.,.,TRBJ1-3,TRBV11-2,TGTGCCAGCAGCTTGTCGCGGGTTACGGGAAACACCATATATTTT,CASSLSRVTGNTIYF
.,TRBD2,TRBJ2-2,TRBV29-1,TGCAGCGCCTTCCCTAGCGGGGGCCCGACCGGGGAGCTGTTTTTT,CSAFPSGGPTGELFF
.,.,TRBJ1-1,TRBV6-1,TGTGCCAGCAGTGAGTACACTGAAGCTTTCTTT,CASSEYTEAFF
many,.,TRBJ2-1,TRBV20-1,TGCAGTGCCGATGCGCGCAGGGGCAACAATGAGCAGTTCTTC,CSADARRGNNEQFF
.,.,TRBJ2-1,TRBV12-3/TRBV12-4,TGTGCCAGCAGTCCCCCAAACCCTAGGAAGAACAATGAGCAGTTCTTC,CASSPPNPRKNNEQFF
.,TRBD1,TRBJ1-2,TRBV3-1,TGTGCCAGCAGCCAAGGAGGTTCGGGACAGGGAGCCTATGGCTACACCTTC,CASSQGGSGQGAYGYTF
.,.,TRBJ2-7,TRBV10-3,TGTGCCATCAGTGAGTCAGGGGGGCAGGCAAGCGAGCAGTACTTC,CAISESGGQASEQYF
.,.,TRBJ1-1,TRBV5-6,TGTGCCAGCAGCTTCCGCCCGACGGCTAACACTGAAGCTTTCTTT,CASSFRPTANTEAFF
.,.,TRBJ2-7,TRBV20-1,TGCAGTGCCCCGGGGCCGAGCTCCTACGAGCAGTACTTC,CSAPGPSSYEQYF
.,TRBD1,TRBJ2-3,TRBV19,TGTGCCAGTGACGACAGGGGTACAGATACGCAGTATTTT,CASDDRGTDTQYF
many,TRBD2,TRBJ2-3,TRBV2,TGTGCCAGCAGTGATGAAGCGGGGGGCCTAGATACGCAGTATTTT,CASSDEAGGLDTQYF
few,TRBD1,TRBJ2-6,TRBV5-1,TGCGCCAGCAGCACGGGGACAGCCACAGGGGCCAACGTCCTGACTTTC,CASSTGTATGANVLTF
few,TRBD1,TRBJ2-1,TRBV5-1,TGCGCCAGCAGCCAGGGGGTGAGTCGGGGCTACAATGAGCAGTTCTTC,CASSQGVSRGYNEQFF
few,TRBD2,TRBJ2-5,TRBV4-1,TGCGCCAGCAGCCAAGAACGTTGGACTAGCGGGGCCTTTCCGACCCAGTACTTC,CASSQERWTSGAFPTQYF
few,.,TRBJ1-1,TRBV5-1,TGCGCCAGCAGCTTACGGACAGCTCCCAACACTGAAGCTTTCTTT,CASSLRTAPNTEAFF
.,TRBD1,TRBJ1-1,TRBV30,TGTGCCTGGAGGGGACAGGCCTACACTGAAGCTTTCTTT,CAWRGQAYTEAFF
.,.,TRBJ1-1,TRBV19,TGTGCCAGTAGTATAGGGAACAACATGGAAGCTTTCTTT,CASSIGNNMEAFF
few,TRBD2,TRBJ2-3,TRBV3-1,TGTGCCAGCAGCCAAGTGGGAGGGGTAGAGGATACGCAGTATTTT,CASSQVGGVEDTQYF
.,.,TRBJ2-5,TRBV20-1,TGCAGTGCTACGGATCAGGGTCGGCAAGAGACCCAGTACTTC,CSATDQGRQETQYF
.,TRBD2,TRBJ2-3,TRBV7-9,TGTGCCAGCAGCTCCCGTCGGGGGGGCGGCACAGATACGCAGTATTTT,CASSSRRGGGTDTQYF
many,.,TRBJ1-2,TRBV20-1,TGCAGTGCCTTAGAAGGACAGACTTCTGGCTACACCTTC,CSALEGQTSGYTF
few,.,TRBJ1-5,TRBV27,TGTGCCAGCAGTTTATCGGGTGGGGCCAATCAGCCCCAGCATTTT,CASSLSGGANQPQHF
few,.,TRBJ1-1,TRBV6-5,TGTGCCAGCAGTTCGACTTGGGGGAGTAACACTGAAGCTTTCTTT,CASSSTWGSNTEAFF
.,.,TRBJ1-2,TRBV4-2,TGTGCCAGCAGCCAAGATTGGGACCCGGGCTACACCTTC,CASSQDWDPGYTF
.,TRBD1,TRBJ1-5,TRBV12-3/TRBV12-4,TGTGCCAGCAAACAGGGGGTAGGGCAGCCCCAGCATTTT,CASKQGVGQPQHF
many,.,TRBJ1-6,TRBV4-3,TGCGCCAGCAGCCAAGAAATCGGTTCACCCCTCCACTTT,CASSQEIGSPLHF
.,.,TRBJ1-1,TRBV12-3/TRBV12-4,TGTGCCAGCAGTTTGGCATTCACTGAAGCTTTCTTT,CASSLAFTEAFF
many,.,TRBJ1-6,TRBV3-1,TGTGCCAGCAGCCAAGACGGGGGGCTTTCACCCCTCCACTTT,CASSQDGGLSPLHF
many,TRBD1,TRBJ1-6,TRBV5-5,TGTGCCAGCAGCTCGGGACAGGGCGATGGTTCACCCCTCCACTTT,CASSSGQGDGSPLHF
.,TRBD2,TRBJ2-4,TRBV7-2,TGTGCCAGCAGCCTGGGACTAGTCGGCATTCAGTACTTC,CASSLGLVGIQYF
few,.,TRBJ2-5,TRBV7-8,TGTGCCAGCTCTCGCGACAGGCCCGCGGAGACCCAGTACTTC,CASSRDRPAETQYF
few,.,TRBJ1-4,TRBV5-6,TGTGCCAGCAGCTTAGACTCCGGTAATGAAAAACTGTTTTTT,CASSLDSGNEKLFF
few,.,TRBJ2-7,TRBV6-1,TGTGCCAGCAGTCCCCTGCCGGGATACGAGCAGTACTTC,CASSPLPGYEQYF
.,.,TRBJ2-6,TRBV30,TGTGCCTTGATGGTGTTTGGGTCTGGGGCCAACGTCCTGACTTTC,CALMVFGSGANVLTF
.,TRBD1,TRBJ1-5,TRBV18,TGTGCCAGCTCACCAGGGGGACAGGGACGTTGGCCCCAGCATTTT,CASSPGGQGRWPQHF
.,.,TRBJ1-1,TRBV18,TGTGCCAGCTCACCGAGGGAGGGGACTGAAGCTTTCTTT,CASSPREGTEAFF
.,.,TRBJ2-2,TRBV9,TGTGCCAGCAGCAATGTCCCGCGGGGCAGGGAGCTGTTTTTT,CASSNVPRGRELFF
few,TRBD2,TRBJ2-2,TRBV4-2,TGTGCCAGCAGCCAAGAAACGGGGGGTGTCGGGGAGCTGTTTTTT,CASSQETGGVGELFF
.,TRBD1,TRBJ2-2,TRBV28,TGTGCCAGCAGCAACAACAGGGGGCCGTCCGGGGAGCTGTTTTTT,CASSNNRGPSGELFF
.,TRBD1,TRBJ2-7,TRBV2,TGTGCCAGCAAAAGAGGACAGGGGGACGAGCAGTACTTC,CASKRGQGDEQYF
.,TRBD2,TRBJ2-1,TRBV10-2,TGCGCCAGCAGTGGGCCACTAGCGGGGGGGCCCCCTGAGCAGTTCTTC,CASSGPLAGGPPEQFF
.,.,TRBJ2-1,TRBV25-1,TGTGCCAGCAGTGACCTAGCGCATGAGCAGTTCTTC,CASSDLAHEQFF
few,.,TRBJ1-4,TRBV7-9,TGTGCCAGCAGCCCTCGGGTAGGGGTCGATTATGAAAAACTGTTTTTT,CASSPRVGVDYEKLFF
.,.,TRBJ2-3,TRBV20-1,TGCAGTGCTAGAGAGGCGGGGACTAGCACAGATACGCAGTATTTT,CSAREAGTSTDTQYF